The 6 T cell receptor beta chains below were found in one sample sequenced in a study of blood T cells in healthy people across ages. For the second PCR, which ran for about 7 to 11 cycles, a sample-barcoded 5' primer and a J-beta primer mix were used. Via MiXCR, TCRdb re-called the 5' RACE reads, giving one row per CDR3 protein. The sample holds 1.5 million to 2 million distinct CDR3 sequences, 28% seen once. Sequencing used blood. All receptors derive from a woman aged 30 to 39 in good health.

The chain uses TRBV20-1 and TRBJ2-7, with D hard to call. The DNA end is more similar to TRBJ2-4, so the J call may be wrong. CDR1 is DFQATT, CDR2 SNEGSKA, per germline (reference sequence). The CDR3 is made up of 14 amino acids. The CDR3 loop is CSARSNLAKNIQYF. In nucleotides, the CDR3 is TGCAGTGCTAGATCCAACTTAGCCAAAAACATTCAGTACTTC.

This chain links TRBV20-1 with TRBJ2-3; 8 nucleotides agree with TRBD1. This CDR3 spans 18 amino acids. The V gene's germline CDR1 is DFQATT and CDR2 SNEGSKA (reference sequence). Trimming removed 3 bases from V and 1 base from J; junction bases left unmatched: 15. The CDR3 DNA sequence: TGCAGTGCTAGCGCCCTCAGGGGGCTAGCAGTACGCACAGATACGCAGTATTTT. It encodes CSASALRGLAVRTDTQYF.

The chain employs TRBV7-9 and TRBJ1-1; tentative D call: TRBD1 (6 bases). CDR3 size: 15 residues. Germline lookup yields CDR1 SEHNR and CDR2 FQNEAQ (reference sequence). The ends were cut back, 1 base at V and 4 bases at J, with 13 bases in the middle. The CDR3 loop is CASSLDTGYSTEAFF. CDR3 nucleotide sequence: TGTGCCAGCAGCTTAGATACAGGGTATAGCACTGAAGCTTTCTTT.

This clonotype was seen a handful of times. The chain combines TRBV12-3 or TRBV12-4 with TRBJ2-1, with D tentatively TRBD1 (6 bases). CDR3 size: 15 residues. The V gene lost 5 bases and the J gene lost 2 bases, with 13 bases spanning the gap. The CDR3 DNA sequence: TGTGCCAGCAGTCAAACCGGGACACCCTACAATGAGCAGTTCTTC. The encoded protein is CASSQTGTPYNEQFF.

This clonotype was seen more than once but under ten times. The genes are TRBV5-1 and TRBJ1-2; the D is unclear. There are 14 residues in the CDR3. CDR1 is SGHRS and CDR2 is YFSETQ in the germline V gene. The V gene lost 3 bases and the J gene lost 2 bases, with 11 bases spanning the gap. CDR3: CASSSDGSNYGYTF. CDR3 sequence (DNA): TGCGCCAGCAGCTCTGATGGCAGCAACTATGGCTACACCTTC.

The chain employs TRBV20-1 and TRBJ1-2; 11 bases fit TRBD1. V shed 5 bases, J shed 5 bases, and the junction held 4 bases outside the gene matches. From germline, CDR1 is DFQATT and CDR2 SNEGSKA (reference sequence). The CDR3 has 13 amino acids. CDR3 loop: CSAEDRGQYGYTF. In nucleotides, the CDR3 is TGCAGTGCTGAGGACAGGGGGCAATATGGCTACACCTTC.